A single sample gave rise to the 26 T cell receptor beta chains below, sequenced in a study of T cells after yellow fever vaccination. Via MiXCR, TCRdb re-called the 5' RACE reads, giving one row per CDR3 protein. The sample contains approximately 260,000 distinct CDR3 sequences, 13% of which appear only once. Sequencing used CD4+ T cells sorted from PBMCs, obtained 45 days after the yellow fever booster vaccination. These receptors originate from a man aged 25 to 45 who received the YFV17D yellow fever vaccine.

The chain couples TRBV7-2 to TRBJ2-2; 9 positions match TRBD2. Looked up from germline, CDR1 is SGHTA and CDR2 is FQGNSA. This CDR3 has 17 residues. V trimming: 1 base; J trimming: 1 base; junction bases outside the gene matches: 4. CDR3 coding DNA: TGTGCCAGCAGCTTAGTTATTAGCGGGAGGAACACCGGGGAGCTGTTTTTT. It is translated as CASSLVISGRNTGELFF. Looking up the rest from reference TRBV7-2 and TRBJ2-2 gives the full variable domain: GAGVSQSPSNKVTEKGKDVELRCDPISGHTALYWYRQSLGQGLEFLIYFQGNSAPDKSGLPSDRFSAERTGGSVSTLTIQRTQQEDSAVYLCASSLVISGRNTGELFFGEGSRLTVL.

The sample holds a few counts of this clonotype. The chain recombines TRBV29-1 with TRBJ2-2; 7 positions match TRBD2. The germline CDR1 and CDR2 sequences are SQVTM and ANQGSEA. The junction had 4 bases not matched to a gene; V was cut back by 3 bases and J by 6 bases. The CDR3 length is 13 residues. The CDR3 is CSVERTSPGELFF. The CDR3 coding sequence is TGCAGCGTTGAGCGGACTAGTCCCGGGGAGCTGTTTTTT.

This clonotype was detected once. The V gene is TRBV29-1, the J gene TRBJ1-3, with D maybe TRBD1 (6 bases). The germline V gene has CDR1 SQVTM and CDR2 ANQGSEA. The CDR3 spans 13 residues. V was trimmed by 7 bases and J by 2 bases, leaving 12 bases between them. The CDR3 is CSGVQGTGNTIYF. The CDR3 DNA reads as TGCAGCGGAGTACAGGGAACTGGAAACACCATATATTTT. Full variable domain (outside the CDR3, taken from reference TRBV29-1 and TRBJ1-3): SAVISQKPSRDICQRGTSLTIQCQVDSQVTMMFWYRQQPGQSLTLIATANQGSEATYESGFVIDKFPISRPNLTFSTLTVSNMSPEDSSIYLCSGVQGTGNTIYFGEGSWLTVV.

In its sample, this clonotype was seen a few times. This chain joins TRBV12-3 or TRBV12-4 and TRBJ2-5; 8 bases are a match to TRBD1. V lost 6 bases and J lost 4; bases outside the gene matches: 7. The CDR3 is made up of 14 amino acids. The CDR3 spells CASSPNGQGETQYF. CDR3 DNA sequence: TGTGCCAGCAGCCCGAATGGACAGGGAGAGACCCAGTACTTC.

The rearrangement joins TRBV5-8 to TRBJ2-7; unclear D gene. Germline CDR1 SGHTS, CDR2 YDEGEE. V gave up 4 bases and J gave up 0 bases, with 14 bases separating them. This CDR3 contains 15 residues. CDR3 nucleotide sequence: TGTGCCAGCAGCCGGATGCCGGTGGACTCCTACGAGCAGTACTTC. This translates into CASSRMPVDSYEQYF.

This clonotype has a count of ten or more. This chain connects TRBV7-2 to TRBJ2-3; D possibly uses TRBD1 or TRBD2 (7 bases each). Trimming left V 5 bases short and J 9 bases short, with 21 bases between. Per the germline V gene, CDR1 is SGHTA and CDR2 is FQGNSA. This CDR3 is built from 15 residues. CDR3 DNA: TGTGCCAGCAGCCTGCAGGGGGGAGCGGGAAGGACGCAGTATTTT. This encodes CASSLQGGAGRTQYF.

The V gene is TRBV7-3, the J gene TRBJ2-2; weak D call: TRBD2 (6 bases). V was cut by 4 bases and J by 5 bases, with 20 bases left in between. CDR1 is SGHTA, CDR2 FQGTGA, per germline. The CDR3 totals 17 residues. CDR3: CASSSGVRGVGTGELFF. The CDR3 coding sequence is TGTGCCAGCAGCTCGGGGGTCCGGGGAGTGGGTACCGGGGAGCTGTTTTTT.

The V gene is TRBV12-3 or TRBV12-4, the J gene TRBJ2-1; D is unresolved. This CDR3 comprises 13 residues. V was clipped by 6 bases and J by 0 bases, with 6 bases between them. In nucleotides, the CDR3 is TGTGCCAGCAGCACCAGCTCCTACAATGAGCAGTTCTTC. This codes for CASSTSSYNEQFF.

This clonotype occurred a few times. This sequence joins TRBV6-2 or TRBV6-3 and TRBJ1-5; D is uncertain. Germline V lookup: CDR1 MNHEY, CDR2 SVGEGT. The CDR3 contains 17 residues. Trimming took off 6 bases at V and 6 bases at J, with 24 bases between the two ends. The DNA for the CDR3 is TGTGCCAGCAGCTATACCCCCGGAGCTCCAGTCAGTCAGCCCCAGCATTTT. Its translation is CASSYTPGAPVSQPQHF.

CDR3 loop: CASSQNSGSADTQYF. The CDR3 DNA reads TGCGCCAGCAGCCAGAATAGCGGGAGTGCAGATACGCAGTATTTT. V usage is TRBV5-1 and J usage is TRBJ2-3, with 9 bases fitting TRBD2. Germline V lookup: CDR1 SGHRS, CDR2 YFSETQ. The CDR3 is 15 residues long. After removal of 4 bases from V and 4 bases from J, the junction contained 7 bases not matched to a gene. The full variable domain, in which reference TRBV5-1 and TRBJ2-3 provide the parts outside the CDR3, is KAGVTQTPRYLIKTRGQQVTLSCSPISGHRSVSWYQQTPGQGLQFLFEYFSETQRNKGNFPGRFSGRQFSNSRSEMNVSTLELGDSALYLCASSQNSGSADTQYFGPGTRLTVL.

V usage is TRBV10-3 and J usage is TRBJ2-3; D is unclear. There are 11 residues in the CDR3. V shed 7 bases and J shed 2 bases, with 4 bases lying between them. CDR1 and CDR2 from the germline V gene are ENHRY and SYGVKD. The CDR3 region is CAITDTDTQYF. The CDR3 nucleotides read TGTGCCATCACGGACACAGATACGCAGTATTTT.

This clonotype appeared a few times. The V call is TRBV25-1, the J call TRBJ1-1, with a weak D call TRBD1 (5 bases). V lost 6 bases to trimming and J lost 5 bases, with 25 bases between them. The CDR3 runs 17 residues. Germline V gene data show CDR1 as MGHDK and CDR2 as SYGVNS. The CDR3, as DNA: TGTGCCAGCAGGGGGCCACAGTCAAACTCCGTTGTAACTGAAGCTTTCTTT. Encoded protein: CASRGPQSNSVVTEAFF.

Many counts were recorded for this clonotype. The chain is built from TRBV6-4 and TRBJ1-1; no clear D. Deletions cut 6 bases from V and 4 bases from J, with 12 bases between. The CDR3 runs to 13 residues. Germline CDR1 is MRHNA and CDR2 is SNTAGT. Here the CDR3 DNA reads TGTGCCAGCAGCCTTGAGGGCAGCACTGAAGCTTTCTTT. Its protein product is CASSLEGSTEAFF.

The rearrangement joins TRBV4-2 to TRBJ2-3; D gene uncertain. V lost 0 bases and J 8 bases, leaving 12 bases between the germline ends. CDR1 is LGHNA and CDR2 is YNFKEQ in the germline V gene. CDR3 length: 14 amino acids. The CDR3 region has the DNA TGTGCCAGCAGCCAAGAGGAAGCTCCGGGTACGCAGTATTTT. Its translation is CASSQEEAPGTQYF.

This clonotype has just a few counts. The chain couples TRBV14 to TRBJ2-5, with a weak D call TRBD2 (5 bases). The CDR3 loop spans 18 amino acids. Germline V gene sequence: CDR1 SGHDN, CDR2 FVKESK. V lost 4 bases and J lost 2, with 23 bases in between. The CDR3 region is CASSPRKRRTPPQETQYF. The DNA of the CDR3 is TGTGCCAGCAGCCCGAGGAAGAGACGGACTCCTCCTCAAGAGACCCAGTACTTC.

This sequence joins TRBV21-1 and TRBJ2-1; the table's D call, TRBD2, has no DNA check behind it. TRBV21-1 is reported as a pseudogene. The CDR3 is made up of 14 amino acids. The CDR3 loop reads CAPPRSGDYNEQFF. The DNA for the CDR3 is TGTGCCCCTCCACGTAGCGGAGACTACAATGAGCAGTTCTTC.

There are many counts of this clonotype. The rearrangement links TRBV20-1 to TRBJ2-1; 10 positions agree with TRBD2. Trimming at V came to 1 base and at J to 5 bases, leaving 2 bases not matched to a gene. The germline V gene has CDR1 DFQATT and CDR2 SNEGSKA (reference sequence). The CDR3 has 14 residues. Written as DNA, the CDR3 is TGCAGTGCTAGAGGGACTAGCGGTAACAATGAGCAGTTCTTC. It codes for CSARGTSGNNEQFF.

This clonotype has only a few counts. The chain couples TRBV5-6 to TRBJ2-5, with D perhaps TRBD2 (6 bases). Looked up from germline, CDR1 is SGHDT and CDR2 is YYEEEE. The CDR3 has 13 amino acids. Trimming pared 4 bases from V and 4 bases from J, leaving 11 bases between. CDR3 DNA: TGTGCCAGCAGCCACCGACTAGGAGAGACCCAGTACTTC. This translates into CASSHRLGETQYF.

This clonotype was seen only a few times. This CDR3 reads CASSLEARAGELFF. For the CDR3, the DNA is TGCGCCAGCAGCTTGGAGGCCCGGGCCGGGGAGCTGTTTTTT. The chain recombines TRBV5-1 with TRBJ2-2; D is unresolved. CDR3 length: 14 amino acids. V shed 0 bases and J shed 6 bases, with 9 bases lying between them. The germline gives CDR1 SGHRS, CDR2 YFSETQ. Together with reference TRBV5-1 and TRBJ2-2, the CDR3 gives the full variable domain: KAGVTQTPRYLIKTRGQQVTLSCSPISGHRSVSWYQQTPGQGLQFLFEYFSETQRNKGNFPGRFSGRQFSNSRSEMNVSTLELGDSALYLCASSLEARAGELFFGEGSRLTVL.

This clonotype appeared a few times. The genes are TRBV9 and TRBJ2-7, with 9 bases that match TRBD2. CDR1 SGDLS and CDR2 YYNGEE come from the germline V gene. CDR3 length: 15 amino acids. The V segment lost 0 bases and the J segment 4 bases; nucleotides outside the gene matches: 5. The CDR3 here is CASSVGLAGEYEQYF. CDR3 nucleotides: TGTGCCAGCAGCGTAGGTTTAGCGGGAGAGTACGAGCAGTACTTC.

The CDR3 loop reads CASSFLLNTGELFF. The CDR3 DNA is TGTGCCAGCAGTTTCTTACTGAACACCGGGGAGCTGTTTTTT. This chain connects TRBV12-3 or TRBV12-4 to TRBJ2-2; D not resolved. V lost 3 bases and J 1 base, leaving 6 bases between the germline ends. This CDR3 region has 14 residues.

The chain employs TRBV6-2 or TRBV6-3 and TRBJ2-7; possible D gene TRBD2, 5 bases. V dropped 5 bases and J dropped 10 bases, with 12 bases sitting between them. Germline V gene data show CDR1 as MNHEY and CDR2 as SVGEGT. There are 11 residues in the CDR3. This CDR3 is CASSGGRDQYF. CDR3 in DNA: TGTGCCAGCAGTGGCGGGCGTGATCAGTACTTC.

The genes are TRBV7-8 and TRBJ1-1; maybe TRBD1 (5 bases). This CDR3 spans 14 amino acids. CDR1 is SGHVS and CDR2 is FQNEAQ in the germline V gene. V dropped 0 bases and J dropped 11 bases, with 16 bases sitting between them. The CDR3: CASSLAGAEVLAFF. DNA for the CDR3: TGTGCCAGCAGCTTAGCAGGGGCCGAGGTGTTGGCTTTCTTT.

There are a few counts of this clonotype. The genes are TRBV20-1 and TRBJ1-1; 8 bases fit TRBD1. CDR3 length: 17 residues. CDR1 and CDR2 (germline): DFQATT, SNEGSKA (reference sequence). V gave up 0 bases and J gave up 6 bases; unmatched junction bases: 15. CDR3 coding DNA: TGCAGTGCTAGAGATCGGGAGCAGGGGGCGACTGGTGCTGAAGCTTTCTTT. Protein product: CSARDREQGATGAEAFF.

This chain connects TRBV29-1 to TRBJ2-1; tentative D call: TRBD1 (6 bases). The germline CDR1 and CDR2 sequences are SQVTM and ANQGSEA. The CDR3 spans 16 residues. Trimming left V 4 bases short and J 0 bases short, with 16 bases between. The CDR3 is CSVARPGVGSYNEQFF. The CDR3 DNA is TGCAGCGTTGCCCGGCCAGGGGTGGGCTCCTACAATGAGCAGTTCTTC.

This clonotype was observed at least ten times. The gene calls are TRBV24-1 and TRBJ2-1, with D possibly TRBD2 on 6 matching bases. CDR1 is KGHDR, CDR2 SFDVKD, per germline. The V end lost 0 bases, the J end lost 8 bases, and 10 bases lay between the germline ends. CDR3 size: 14 residues. CDR3 nucleotides: TGTGCCACCAGTGATTTGAGTAGCGGTCATGAGCAGTTCTTC. This gives the protein CATSDLSSGHEQFF.